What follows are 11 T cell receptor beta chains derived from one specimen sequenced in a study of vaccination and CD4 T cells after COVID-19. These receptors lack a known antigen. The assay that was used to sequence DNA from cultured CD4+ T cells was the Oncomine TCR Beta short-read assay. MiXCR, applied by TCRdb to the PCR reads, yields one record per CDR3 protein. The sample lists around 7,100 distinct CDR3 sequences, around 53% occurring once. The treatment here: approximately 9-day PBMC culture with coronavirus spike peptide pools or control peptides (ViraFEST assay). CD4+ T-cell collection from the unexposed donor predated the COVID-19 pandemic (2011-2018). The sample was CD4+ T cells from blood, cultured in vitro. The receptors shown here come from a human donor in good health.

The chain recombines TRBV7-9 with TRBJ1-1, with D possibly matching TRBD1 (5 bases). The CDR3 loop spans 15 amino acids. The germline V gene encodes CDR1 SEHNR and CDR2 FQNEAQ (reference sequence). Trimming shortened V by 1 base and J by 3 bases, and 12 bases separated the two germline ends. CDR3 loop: CASSLDPGWDTEAFF. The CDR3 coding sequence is TGTGCCAGCAGCTTAGATCCAGGGTGGGACACTGAAGCTTTCTTT. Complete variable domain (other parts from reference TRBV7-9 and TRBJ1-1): DTGVSQNPRHKITKRGQNVTFRCDPISEHNRLYWYRQTLGQGPEFLTYFQNEAQLEKSRLLSDRFSAERPKGSFSTLEIQRTEQGDSAMYLCASSLDPGWDTEAFFGQGTRLTVV.

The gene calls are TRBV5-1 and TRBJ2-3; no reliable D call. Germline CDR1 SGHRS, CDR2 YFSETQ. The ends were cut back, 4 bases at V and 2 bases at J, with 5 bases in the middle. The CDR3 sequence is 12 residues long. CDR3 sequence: CASSLPTDTQYF. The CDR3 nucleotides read TGCGCCAGCAGCCTCCCCACAGATACGCAGTATTTT.

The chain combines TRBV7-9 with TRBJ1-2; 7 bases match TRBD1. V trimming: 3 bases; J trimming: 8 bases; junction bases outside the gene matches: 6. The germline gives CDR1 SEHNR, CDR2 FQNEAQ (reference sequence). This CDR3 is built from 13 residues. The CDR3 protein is CASSFTGDGGYTF. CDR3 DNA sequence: TGTGCCAGCAGCTTTACAGGGGACGGCGGCTACACCTTC.

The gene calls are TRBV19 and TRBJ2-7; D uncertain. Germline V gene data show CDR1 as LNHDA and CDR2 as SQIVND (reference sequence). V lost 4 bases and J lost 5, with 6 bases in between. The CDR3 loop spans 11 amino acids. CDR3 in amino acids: CASSTFNEQYF. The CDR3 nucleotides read TGTGCCAGTAGTACGTTCAACGAGCAGTACTTC.

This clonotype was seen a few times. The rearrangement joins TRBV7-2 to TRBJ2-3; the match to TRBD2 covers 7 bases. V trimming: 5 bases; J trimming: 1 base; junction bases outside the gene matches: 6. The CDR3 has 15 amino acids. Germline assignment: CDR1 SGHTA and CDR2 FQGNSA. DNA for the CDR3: TGTGCCAGCAGCCCTGGGAGGGGCCGCACAGATACGCAGTATTTT. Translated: CASSPGRGRTDTQYF.

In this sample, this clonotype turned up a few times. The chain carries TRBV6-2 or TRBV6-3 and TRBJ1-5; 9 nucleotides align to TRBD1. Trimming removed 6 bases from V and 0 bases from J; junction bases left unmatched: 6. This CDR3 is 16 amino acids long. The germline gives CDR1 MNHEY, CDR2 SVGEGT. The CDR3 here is CASSPRTGDSNQPQHF. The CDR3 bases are TGTGCCAGCAGCCCCCGGACAGGGGATAGCAATCAGCCCCAGCATTTT.

CDR3 nucleotides: TGCGCCAGCCGCGTCCAGCCGGAGGTCCCCATGAACACTGAAGCTTTCTTT. It codes for CASRVQPEVPMNTEAFF. The J gene is TRBJ1-1, the V gene TRBV23-1, with D unclear. TRBV23-1 is an open reading frame whose function is uncertain. This CDR3 is 17 amino acids long. Trimming took off 8 bases at V and 0 bases at J, with 22 bases between the two ends.

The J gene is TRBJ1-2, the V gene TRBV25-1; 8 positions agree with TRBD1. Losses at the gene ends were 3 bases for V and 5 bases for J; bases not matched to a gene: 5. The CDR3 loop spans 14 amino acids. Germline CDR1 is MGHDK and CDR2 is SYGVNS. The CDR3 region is CASSEGQEGYGYTF. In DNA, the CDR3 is TGTGCCAGCAGTGAGGGACAGGAGGGGTATGGCTACACCTTC.

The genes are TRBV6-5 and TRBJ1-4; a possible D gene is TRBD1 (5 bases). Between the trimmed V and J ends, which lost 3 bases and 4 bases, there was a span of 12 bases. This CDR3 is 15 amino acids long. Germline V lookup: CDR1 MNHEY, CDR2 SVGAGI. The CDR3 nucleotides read TGTGCCAGCAGTTATTCGACAGCCGATAATGAAAAACTGTTTTTT. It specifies CASSYSTADNEKLFF.

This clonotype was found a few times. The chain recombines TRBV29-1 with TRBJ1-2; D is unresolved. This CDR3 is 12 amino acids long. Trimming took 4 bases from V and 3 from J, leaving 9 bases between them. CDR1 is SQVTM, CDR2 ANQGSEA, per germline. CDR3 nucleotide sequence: TGCAGCGTTGTGGCCGGGCACTATGGCTACACCTTC. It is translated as CSVVAGHYGYTF.

The CDR3 loop reads CSARDGAGGPVHNEQFF. The CDR3 coding sequence is TGCAGTGCTAGAGATGGAGCGGGAGGGCCCGTCCACAATGAGCAGTTCTTC. The chain links TRBV20-1 to TRBJ2-1; 10 bases line up with TRBD2. The CDR3 totals 17 residues. V was clipped by 0 bases and J by 5 bases; unmatched bases: 10. From germline, CDR1 is DFQATT and CDR2 SNEGSKA (reference sequence).